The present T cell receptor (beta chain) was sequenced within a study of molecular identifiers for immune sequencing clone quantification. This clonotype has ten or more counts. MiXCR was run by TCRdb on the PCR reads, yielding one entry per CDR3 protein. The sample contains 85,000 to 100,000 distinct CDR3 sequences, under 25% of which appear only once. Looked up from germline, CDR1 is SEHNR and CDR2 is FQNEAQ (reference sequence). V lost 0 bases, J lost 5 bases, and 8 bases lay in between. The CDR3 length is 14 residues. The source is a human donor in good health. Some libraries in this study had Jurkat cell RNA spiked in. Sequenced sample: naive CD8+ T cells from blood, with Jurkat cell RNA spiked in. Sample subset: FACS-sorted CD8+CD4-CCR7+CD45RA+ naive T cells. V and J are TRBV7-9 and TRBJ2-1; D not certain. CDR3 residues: CASSLAHRDNEQFF. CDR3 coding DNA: TGTGCCAGCAGCTTAGCGCATAGGGACAATGAGCAGTTCTTC. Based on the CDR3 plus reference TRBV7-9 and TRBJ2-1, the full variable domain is DTGVSQNPRHKITKRGQNVTFRCDPISEHNRLYWYRQTLGQGPEFLTYFQNEAQLEKSRLLSDRFSAERPKGSFSTLEIQRTEQGDSAMYLCASSLAHRDNEQFFGPGTRLTVL.